Shown below are 9 T cell receptor beta chains from a single sample sequenced in a study of T cell responses to AZD1222 COVID-19 vaccine. Generated by immunoSEQ multiplex PCR, the TCRdb table keeps only in-frame clones and is missing some. The sample holds 44,000 or so clones, 83% seen once. The material sequenced was peripheral blood, taken on day 0 of AZD1222 vaccination. The receptors here all came from an adult in good health.

This clone was counted a few times. The V call is TRBV5-5, the J call TRBJ2-7; D is uncertain. CDR3 length: 13 amino acids. V gave up 0 bases and J gave up 7 bases, with 11 bases separating them. CDR1 is SGHKS, CDR2 YYEKEE, per germline (reference sequence). CDR3 residues: CASSLGMQTEQYF. As DNA, the CDR3 is TGTGCCAGCAGCTTGGGGATGCAGACAGAGCAGTACTTC.

The rearrangement links TRBV28 to TRBJ2-6; D gene unclear. The CDR3 has 15 amino acids. Trimming stripped 7 bases from V and 0 bases from J, with 10 bases between. Germline V lookup: CDR1 MDHEN, CDR2 SYDVKM. CDR3 DNA sequence: TGTGCCAGCACTCGCAGGAACTCTGGGGCCAACGTCCTGACTTTC. It specifies CASTRRNSGANVLTF.

The J gene is TRBJ1-2, the V gene TRBV29-1; TRBD1 aligns across 7 bases. The CDR3 extends over 15 amino acids. Germline V gene lookup returns CDR1 SQVTM and CDR2 ANQGSEA. Trimming removed 3 bases from V and 4 bases from J; junction bases left unmatched: 11. CDR3 residues: CSVDQGGVYGYGYTF. The CDR3 DNA follows: TGCAGCGTTGATCAAGGGGGCGTCTATGGCTATGGCTACACCTTC.

The rearrangement uses TRBV11-2 and TRBJ2-1; D may correspond to TRBD1 or TRBD2 (5 bases each). Germline CDR1 is SGHAT and CDR2 is FQNNGV. The CDR3 loop spans 12 amino acids. V lost 1 base to trimming and J lost 10 bases, with 8 bases between them. In DNA form, the CDR3 reads TGTGCCAGCAGCTTAGGGGGGTGGGAGCAGTTCTTC. The encoded protein is CASSLGGWEQFF.

V gene TRBV29-1 combines with J gene TRBJ2-2, with 10 nucleotides matching TRBD2. This CDR3 comprises 17 residues. Germline V gene data show CDR1 as SQVTM and CDR2 as ANQGSEA. Germline trimming cut 5 bases from V and 2 bases from J; bases unmatched to any gene: 11. CDR3 loop: CSVTDLAGGANTGELFF. The CDR3 bases are TGCAGCGTTACCGACTTAGCGGGGGGAGCAAACACCGGGGAGCTGTTTTTT.

The genes are TRBV19 and TRBJ2-3; the match to TRBD2 covers 9 bases. V was clipped by 4 bases and J by 3 bases; unmatched bases: 2. The CDR3 contains 14 residues. The germline V gene has CDR1 LNHDA and CDR2 SQIVND (reference sequence). The CDR3 DNA reads as TGTGCCAGTAGTACAGCGGGAGGAACAGATACGCAGTATTTT. This sequence encodes CASSTAGGTDTQYF.

The chain carries TRBV2 and TRBJ2-5; 8 nucleotides align to TRBD1. The V and J ends lost 5 bases and 1 base, in that order; junction bases with no gene match: 6. This CDR3 region has 15 residues. The germline CDR1 and CDR2 sequences are SNHLY and FYNNEI. CDR3 loop: CASSLGQESQETQYF. The CDR3 coding sequence is TGTGCCAGCAGTTTGGGACAGGAAAGCCAAGAGACCCAGTACTTC.

This clone was counted once. This rearrangement joins TRBV11-2 to TRBJ2-1; D may correspond to TRBD1 or TRBD2 (5 bases each). Between the trimmed V and J ends, which lost 6 bases and 6 bases, there was a span of 18 bases. CDR1 SGHAT and CDR2 FQNNGV come from the germline V gene. The CDR3 length is 15 residues. The CDR3 DNA reads TGTGCCAGCAGTTCCCCGAGGGGTGCGTTCAATGAGCAGTTCTTC. As protein: CASSSPRGAFNEQFF.

This clone was seen a few times. Distinct nucleotide sequences in the sample also encode this CDR3. This sequence joins TRBV27 and TRBJ1-1, with unresolved D. The CDR3 is made up of 16 amino acids. Trimming took 7 bases from V and 2 from J, leaving 20 bases between them. Germline V gives CDR1 MNHEY, CDR2 SMNVEV (reference sequence). The CDR3 sequence: CASNFFLGRTNTEAFF. The CDR3 bases are TGTGCCAGCAACTTCTTTCTCGGACGGACTAACACTGAAGCTTTCTTT.